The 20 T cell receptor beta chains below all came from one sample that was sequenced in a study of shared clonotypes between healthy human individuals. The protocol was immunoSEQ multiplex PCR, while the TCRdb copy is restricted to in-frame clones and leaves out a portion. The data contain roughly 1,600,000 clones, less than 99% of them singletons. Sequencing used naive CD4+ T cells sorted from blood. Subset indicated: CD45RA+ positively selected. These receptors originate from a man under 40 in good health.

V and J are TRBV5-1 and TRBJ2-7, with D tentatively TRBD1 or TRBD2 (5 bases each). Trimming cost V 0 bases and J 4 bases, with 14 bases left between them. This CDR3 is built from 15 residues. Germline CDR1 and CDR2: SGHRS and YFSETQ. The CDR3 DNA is TGCGCCAGCAGCTTGGCCGGGGCCGTCTTATACGAGCAGTACTTC. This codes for CASSLAGAVLYEQYF.

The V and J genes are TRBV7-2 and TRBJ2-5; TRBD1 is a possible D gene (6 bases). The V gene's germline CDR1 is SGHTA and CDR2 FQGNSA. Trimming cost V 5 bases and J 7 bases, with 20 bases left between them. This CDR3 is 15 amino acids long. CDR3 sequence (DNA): TGTGCCAGCAGCAGAATCAGGGGTCCCTCGGGGACCCAGTACTTC. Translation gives CASSRIRGPSGTQYF.

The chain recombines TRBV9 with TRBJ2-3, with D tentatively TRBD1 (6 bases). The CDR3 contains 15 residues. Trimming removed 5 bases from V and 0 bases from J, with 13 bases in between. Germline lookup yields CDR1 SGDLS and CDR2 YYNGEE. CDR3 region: CASSVGQPSTDTQYF. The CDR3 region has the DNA TGTGCCAGCAGTGTCGGACAGCCCAGCACAGATACGCAGTATTTT.

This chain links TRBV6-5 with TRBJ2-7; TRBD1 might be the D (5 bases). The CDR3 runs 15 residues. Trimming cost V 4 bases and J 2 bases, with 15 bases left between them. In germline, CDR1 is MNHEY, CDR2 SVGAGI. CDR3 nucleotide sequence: TGTGCCAGCAGTTTTTCCAGGGATCCCGCCTACGAGCAGTACTTC. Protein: CASSFSRDPAYEQYF.

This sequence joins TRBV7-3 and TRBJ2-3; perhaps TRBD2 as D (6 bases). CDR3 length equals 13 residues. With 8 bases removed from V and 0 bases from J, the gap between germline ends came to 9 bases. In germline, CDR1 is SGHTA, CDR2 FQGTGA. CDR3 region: CASGRGSTDTQYF. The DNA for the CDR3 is TGTGCCAGCGGACGGGGGAGCACAGATACGCAGTATTTT.

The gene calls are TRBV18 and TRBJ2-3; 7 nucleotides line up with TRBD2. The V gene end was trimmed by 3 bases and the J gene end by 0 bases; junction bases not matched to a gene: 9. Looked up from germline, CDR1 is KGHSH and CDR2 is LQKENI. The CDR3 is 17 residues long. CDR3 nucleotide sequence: TGTGCCAGCTCACCGCTTCCTAGCGGCCCCAGCACAGATACGCAGTATTTT. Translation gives CASSPLPSGPSTDTQYF.

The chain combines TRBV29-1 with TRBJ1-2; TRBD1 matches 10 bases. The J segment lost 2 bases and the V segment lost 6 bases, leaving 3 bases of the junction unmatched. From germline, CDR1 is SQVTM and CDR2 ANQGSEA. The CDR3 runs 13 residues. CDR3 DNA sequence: TGCAGCGTCGCGACAGGGGGCAACTATGGCTACACCTTC. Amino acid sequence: CSVATGGNYGYTF.

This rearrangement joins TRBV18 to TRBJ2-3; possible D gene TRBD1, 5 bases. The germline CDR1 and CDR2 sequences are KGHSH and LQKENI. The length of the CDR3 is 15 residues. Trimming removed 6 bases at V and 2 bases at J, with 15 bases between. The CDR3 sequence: CASSDRAGITDTQYF. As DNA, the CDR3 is TGTGCCAGCTCGGACCGAGCAGGGATCACAGATACGCAGTATTTT.

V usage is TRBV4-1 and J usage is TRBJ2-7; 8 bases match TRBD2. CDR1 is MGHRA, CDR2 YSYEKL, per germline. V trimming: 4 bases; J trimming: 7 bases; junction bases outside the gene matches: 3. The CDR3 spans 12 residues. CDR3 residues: CASSRSSGEQYF. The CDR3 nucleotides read TGCGCCAGCAGCCGATCTAGCGGGGAGCAGTACTTC.

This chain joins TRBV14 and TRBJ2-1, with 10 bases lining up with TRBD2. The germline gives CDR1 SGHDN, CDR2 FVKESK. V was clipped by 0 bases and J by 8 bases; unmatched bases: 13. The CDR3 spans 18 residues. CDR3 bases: TGTGCCAGCAGCCAAGATCCTCAACTAGCGGGAATTGGAGATGAGCAGTTCTTC. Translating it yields CASSQDPQLAGIGDEQFF. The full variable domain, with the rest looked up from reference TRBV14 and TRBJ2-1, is EAGVTQFPSHSVIEKGQTVTLRCDPISGHDNLYWYRRVMGKEIKFLLHFVKESKQDESGMPNNRFLAERTGGTYSTLKVQPAELEDSGVYFCASSQDPQLAGIGDEQFFGPGTRLTVL.

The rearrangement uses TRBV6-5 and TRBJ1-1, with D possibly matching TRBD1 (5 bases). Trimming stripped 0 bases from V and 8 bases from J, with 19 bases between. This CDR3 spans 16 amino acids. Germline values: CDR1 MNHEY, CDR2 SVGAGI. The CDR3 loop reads CASSYSRWKAGLEAFF. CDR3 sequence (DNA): TGTGCCAGCAGTTACTCGAGATGGAAGGCGGGACTGGAAGCTTTCTTT.

This chain's CDR3 is CASSQHRTSGYNEQFF. CDR3 bases: TGTGCCAGCAGCCAGCATAGGACTAGCGGATACAATGAGCAGTTCTTC. The rearrangement joins TRBV14 to TRBJ2-1, with 10 positions matching TRBD2. This CDR3 has 16 amino acids. Unmatched junction bases numbered 6, after V lost 3 bases and J lost 4 bases. Germline V lookup: CDR1 SGHDN, CDR2 FVKESK.

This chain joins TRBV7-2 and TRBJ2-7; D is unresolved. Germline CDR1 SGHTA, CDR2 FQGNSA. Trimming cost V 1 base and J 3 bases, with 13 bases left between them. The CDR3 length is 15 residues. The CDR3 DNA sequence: TGTGCCAGCAGCTTAGGGGTCGGCTCCTACTACGAGCAGTACTTC. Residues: CASSLGVGSYYEQYF.

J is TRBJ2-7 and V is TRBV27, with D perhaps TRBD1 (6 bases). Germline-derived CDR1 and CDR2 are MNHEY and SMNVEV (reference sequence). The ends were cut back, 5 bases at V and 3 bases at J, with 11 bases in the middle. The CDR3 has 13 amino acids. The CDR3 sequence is CASSRTAVYEQYF. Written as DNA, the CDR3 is TGTGCCAGCAGTAGGACAGCCGTCTACGAGCAGTACTTC.

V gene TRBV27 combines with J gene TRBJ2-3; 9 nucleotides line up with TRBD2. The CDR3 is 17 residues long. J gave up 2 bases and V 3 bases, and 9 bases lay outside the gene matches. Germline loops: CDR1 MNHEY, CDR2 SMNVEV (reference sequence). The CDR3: CASSFLRRTSDTDTQYF. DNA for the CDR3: TGTGCCAGCAGTTTCCTTAGGCGGACTAGCGACACAGATACGCAGTATTTT.

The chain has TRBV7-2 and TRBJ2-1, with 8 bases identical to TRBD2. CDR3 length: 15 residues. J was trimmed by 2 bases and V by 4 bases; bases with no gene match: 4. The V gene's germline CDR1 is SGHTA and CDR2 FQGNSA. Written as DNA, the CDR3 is TGTGCCAGCAGCTCAGTAGCGGGACCCTACAATGAGCAGTTCTTC. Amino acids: CASSSVAGPYNEQFF.

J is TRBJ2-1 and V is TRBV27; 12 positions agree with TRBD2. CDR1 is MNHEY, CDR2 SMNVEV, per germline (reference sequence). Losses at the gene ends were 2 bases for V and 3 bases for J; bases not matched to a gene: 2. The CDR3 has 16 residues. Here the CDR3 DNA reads TGTGCCAGCAGTTTAGGACTAGCGGGATTCTACAATGAGCAGTTCTTC. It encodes CASSLGLAGFYNEQFF.

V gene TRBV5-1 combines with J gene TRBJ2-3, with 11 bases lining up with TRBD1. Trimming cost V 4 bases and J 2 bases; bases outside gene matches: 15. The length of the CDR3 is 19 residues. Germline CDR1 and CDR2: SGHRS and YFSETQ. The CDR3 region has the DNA TGCGCCAGCAGCCGAATTTACCGGGACAGGGGGATTTACACAGATACGCAGTATTTT. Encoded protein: CASSRIYRDRGIYTDTQYF.

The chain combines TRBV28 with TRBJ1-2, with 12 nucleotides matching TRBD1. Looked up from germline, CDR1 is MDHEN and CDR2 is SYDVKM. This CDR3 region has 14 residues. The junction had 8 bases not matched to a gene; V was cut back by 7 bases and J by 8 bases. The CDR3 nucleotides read TGTGCCAGCACCCAAGGGGACAGGGGGCTAGGCTACACCTTC. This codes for CASTQGDRGLGYTF.

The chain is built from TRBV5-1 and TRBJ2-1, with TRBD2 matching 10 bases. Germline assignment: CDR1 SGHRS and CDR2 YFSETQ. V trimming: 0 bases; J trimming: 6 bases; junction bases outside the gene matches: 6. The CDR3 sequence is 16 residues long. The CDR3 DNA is TGCGCCAGCAGCTTGGGTCTAGCGGGGGTTCGCAATGAGCAGTTCTTC. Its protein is CASSLGLAGVRNEQFF.